One and the same sample provided the 5 T cell receptor beta chains below, sequenced in a study of T cells after yellow fever vaccination. One entry per CDR3 protein, called by TCRdb with MiXCR from the 5' RACE reads. The table shows about 340,000 distinct CDR3 sequences, with approximately 12% occurring only once. The sequencing used CD4+ T cells sorted from PBMCs, collected 15 days after the yellow fever booster vaccination. The source of these receptors is a young man who received the YFV17D yellow fever vaccine.

This clonotype was detected only a few times. The chain joins TRBV30 to TRBJ1-1; no clear D gene. This CDR3 is 13 amino acids long. Germline CDR1 is GTSNPN and CDR2 is SVGIG (reference sequence). The ends were cut back, 5 bases at V and 4 bases at J, with 14 bases in the middle. Written as DNA, the CDR3 is TGTGCCTGGGGGGTCGGAAGGAGCACTGAAGCTTTCTTT. The encoded protein is CAWGVGRSTEAFF.

The chain carries TRBV7-8 and TRBJ2-7; weak D call: TRBD1 (8 bases). Trimming took 2 bases from V and 2 from J, leaving 13 bases between them. Looked up from germline, CDR1 is SGHVS and CDR2 is FQNEAQ. The CDR3 extends over 15 amino acids. The CDR3 DNA reads as TGTGCCAGCAGCTTAACACAGGGGGGGACCTACGAGCAGTACTTC. Its translation is CASSLTQGGTYEQYF.

This clonotype has a count of ten or more. This chain links TRBV27 with TRBJ2-7, with 8 positions matching TRBD2. V shed 3 bases and J 2 bases; nucleotides not matched to a gene: 3. Germline assignment: CDR1 MNHEY and CDR2 SMNVEV (reference sequence). The CDR3 contains 14 residues. CDR3 in amino acids: CASSLAGGAYEQYF. DNA of the CDR3: TGTGCCAGCAGTTTGGCGGGGGGAGCCTACGAGCAGTACTTC.

This clonotype showed up just a few times. The chain combines TRBV7-9 with TRBJ1-4, with D perhaps matching TRBD1 (6 bases). The CDR3 sequence is 14 residues long. From germline, CDR1 is SEHNR and CDR2 FQNEAQ (reference sequence). Trimming cost V 5 bases and J 7 bases, with 14 bases left between them. CDR3 nucleotide sequence: TGTGCCAGCAGCGAGGGGGGGAAGGGTGAAAAACTGTTTTTT. Amino acids: CASSEGGKGEKLFF.

The sample holds a few counts of this clonotype. V is TRBV5-4 and J is TRBJ2-3; D remains unclear. This CDR3 region has 14 residues. Trimming removed 0 bases from V and 6 bases from J, with 11 bases in between. The germline CDR1 and CDR2 sequences are SGHNT and YYREEE (reference sequence). CDR3: CASSLVYPGDTQYF. CDR3 coding DNA: TGTGCCAGCAGCTTGGTCTACCCGGGCGATACGCAGTATTTT.